Given below is one TCR beta chain in context. Its antigen remains unidentified. Enrolled ophthalmopathy patients presented with a Clinical Activity Score of at least 3, a NOSPECS grade of at least 4, and disease duration under 3 months. Researchers barred patients who had uncontrolled infection, other autoimmune disease, pregnancy or lactation. Diagnoses used clinical symptoms, serum thyroxine and TRAb, thyroid ultrasound and orbital computed tomography. V dropped 3 bases and J dropped 4; count of bases not matched to a gene: 8. Germline CDR1 and CDR2: MNHEY and SMNVEV (reference sequence). This CDR3 has 16 residues. Amplified TCR beta CDR3 regions came from RNA transcripts. First-round RT-PCR with HTBI primers amplified the TCR CDR3 region. TCRdb reprocessed the multiplex PCR reads with MiXCR, giving one entry per CDR3 protein. The sample shows around 570,000 distinct CDR3 sequences, about 20% of them seen only once.

The data derive from a study of T cells in Graves' hyperthyroidism and ophthalmopathy. Findings of the study overall: Most clonotypes that expanded in the thyroid above 0.001 also showed up in blood.

The sequencing input was blood. This receptor was obtained from a man aged 40-50 years with Graves' ophthalmopathy. This sequence joins TRBV27 and TRBJ2-3; TRBD1 aligns across 9 bases. The CDR3 region is CASSFLGQGPSDTQYF. In DNA form, the CDR3 reads TGTGCCAGCAGTTTTTTGGGACAGGGTCCCTCAGATACGCAGTATTTT.